A single sample is the source of the 20 T cell receptor beta chains below, sequenced in a study of CD8+CD57+ T cells in acquired aplastic anemia. Profiles of TCR beta VDJ and CDR3 were generated from a genomic DNA template. TCRdb called the reads again in MiXCR, with one record for every CDR3 protein. The sample contains 95,000 to 150,000 distinct CDR3 sequences, about 40% of which appear only once. Sequencing involved patients with CD8+CD57+ cell expansion previously shown by flow cytometry. Sequencing was carried out using sorted CD4+, CD8+, or CD8+CD57+ T cells (not recorded which) from PBMCs. These receptors originate from a human donor with aplastic anemia.

This clonotype was observed a handful of times. The J gene is TRBJ2-3, the V gene TRBV4-1; 8 nucleotides match TRBD2. In germline, CDR1 is MGHRA, CDR2 YSYEKL. The V gene end was trimmed by 0 bases and the J gene end by 0 bases; junction bases not matched to a gene: 5. The CDR3 totals 17 residues. CDR3 coding DNA: TGCGCCAGCAGCCAAGAGTTTACGGGGGGGAGCACAGATACGCAGTATTTT. This codes for CASSQEFTGGSTDTQYF.

The count of this clonotype is one. The chain uses TRBV5-1 and TRBJ2-5; 9 bases are shared with TRBD2. The length of the CDR3 is 17 residues. Germline trimming cut 3 bases from V and 4 bases from J; bases unmatched to any gene: 13. Germline CDR1 reads SGHRS; CDR2 reads YFSETQ. CDR3 sequence: CASSSGLGGGARETQYF. The CDR3 DNA follows: TGCGCCAGCAGCTCTGGACTAGGCGGGGGGGCCCGAGAGACCCAGTACTTC.

In this sample, this clonotype turned up once. The chain has TRBV2 and TRBJ2-1; no clear D gene. The germline CDR1 and CDR2 sequences are SNHLY and FYNNEI. Trimming pared 3 bases from V and 0 bases from J, leaving 9 bases between. The CDR3 has 15 amino acids. The CDR3: CASSDSVSSYNEQFF. CDR3 bases: TGTGCCAGCAGTGATAGTGTGAGCTCCTACAATGAGCAGTTCTTC.

This clonotype was counted at least ten times. The V gene is TRBV7-3, the J gene TRBJ2-2; D is unresolved. The CDR3 has 15 amino acids. Germline V gene data show CDR1 as SGHTA and CDR2 as FQGTGA. V was trimmed by 5 bases and J by 5 bases, leaving 15 bases between them. The CDR3 protein is CASSLAGLGTGELFF. The CDR3 DNA reads as TGTGCCAGCAGCCTTGCCGGCCTGGGGACCGGGGAGCTGTTTTTT.

This chain joins TRBV15 and TRBJ2-3; no clear D. CDR1 is LNHNV and CDR2 is YYDKDF in the germline V gene (reference sequence). The CDR3 loop spans 12 amino acids. Between the trimmed V and J ends, which lost 3 bases and 3 bases, there was a span of 4 bases. The CDR3 here is CATSSGTDTQYF. The CDR3 region has the DNA TGTGCCACCAGCAGCGGGACAGATACGCAGTATTTT.

The sample holds many counts of this clonotype. The chain combines TRBV6-5 with TRBJ1-2; the match to TRBD1 covers 8 bases. This CDR3 is built from 13 residues. CDR1 is MNHEY and CDR2 is SVGAGI in the germline V gene. V lost 4 bases, J lost 8 bases, and 6 bases stayed unmatched. The CDR3 loop is CASSSPGQEGYTF. The CDR3 nucleotides are TGTGCCAGCAGTTCCCCGGGACAGGAAGGCTACACCTTC.

The chain couples TRBV9 to TRBJ2-1; no reliable D call. The CDR3 is made up of 15 amino acids. Germline assignment: CDR1 SGDLS and CDR2 YYNGEE. V lost 3 bases and J 0 bases, leaving 10 bases between the germline ends. In DNA, the CDR3 is TGTGCCAGCAGCGCCGGACGGAGCTCCTACAATGAGCAGTTCTTC. This gives the protein CASSAGRSSYNEQFF.

Many counts were recorded for this clonotype. The V call is TRBV5-1, the J call TRBJ1-2; no clear D. Germline V gene sequence: CDR1 SGHRS, CDR2 YFSETQ. This CDR3 is built from 13 residues. The V and J ends lost 0 bases and 0 bases respectively, with 3 bases between them. Here the CDR3 reads CASSLVSNYGYTF. The CDR3 region has the DNA TGCGCCAGCAGCTTGGTTTCTAACTATGGCTACACCTTC.

This clonotype came up many times. This chain uses TRBV19 with TRBJ1-1; 8 bases are shared with TRBD1. The CDR3 has 12 amino acids. V dropped 7 bases and J dropped 11; count of bases not matched to a gene: 9. Germline V gene data show CDR1 as LNHDA and CDR2 as SQIVND (reference sequence). The CDR3 sequence: CASNSGTGGAFF. CDR3 DNA: TGTGCCAGTAACTCCGGGACAGGAGGCGCTTTCTTT. The full variable domain, completed using reference TRBV19 and TRBJ1-1, is DGGITQSPKYLFRKEGQNVTLSCEQNLNHDAMYWYRQDPGQGLRLIYYSQIVNDFQKGDIAEGYSVSREKKESFPLTVTSAQKNPTAFYLCASNSGTGGAFFGQGTRLTVV.

A note on this clonotype: This sequence may be a read error, since a much larger clone differs from it by one base. Lacking the conserved final phenylalanine or tryptophan, this CDR3 likely reflects a read error. The chain uses TRBV25-1 and TRBJ2-1, with a tentative D call TRBD2 (6 bases). Per germline, CDR1 MGHDK and CDR2 SYGVNS. CDR3 length equals 15 residues. V gave up 6 bases and J gave up 0 bases, with 12 bases separating them. For the CDR3, the DNA is TGTGCCAGCAGCTTGGAGGGGAACTCCTACAATGAGCAGTTCCTC. Amino acids: CASSLEGNSYNEQFL.

This clonotype has a count of ten or more. The chain carries TRBV6-1 and TRBJ1-5; D is uncertain. The CDR3 runs 15 residues. From germline, CDR1 is MNHNS and CDR2 SASEGT. Trimming removed 4 bases at V and 2 bases at J, with 12 bases between. CDR3 loop: CASSATIYGNQPQHF. The CDR3 DNA reads TGTGCCAGCAGTGCCACCATATACGGCAATCAGCCCCAGCATTTT.

This clonotype was detected ten times or more. The chain couples TRBV7-9 to TRBJ1-4; D unresolved. The V end was cut by 5 bases, the J end by 7 bases, with 11 bases between. The germline V gene encodes CDR1 SEHNR and CDR2 FQNEAQ (reference sequence). CDR3 length: 13 amino acids. In nucleotides, the CDR3 is TGTGCCAGCAGCCGATCGGGTATTGAAAAACTGTTTTTT. This codes for CASSRSGIEKLFF. The full variable domain, in which reference TRBV7-9 and TRBJ1-4 provide the parts outside the CDR3, is DTGVSQNPRHKITKRGQNVTFRCDPISEHNRLYWYRQTLGQGPEFLTYFQNEAQLEKSRLLSDRFSAERPKGSFSTLEIQRTEQGDSAMYLCASSRSGIEKLFFGSGTQLSVL.

V and J are TRBV7-2 and TRBJ2-7; 9 positions agree with TRBD2. Germline CDR1 SGHTA, CDR2 FQGNSA. The CDR3 length is 14 residues. V lost 1 base and J lost 7; bases outside the gene matches: 5. The CDR3 region is CASSLGELAGEQYF. The CDR3 bases are TGTGCCAGCAGCTTAGGGGAACTAGCGGGTGAGCAGTACTTC.

This chain connects TRBV19 to TRBJ1-2; D might be TRBD1 (6 bases). The CDR3 totals 14 residues. Germline loops: CDR1 LNHDA, CDR2 SQIVND (reference sequence). With 3 bases removed from V and 8 bases from J, the gap between germline ends came to 16 bases. As DNA, the CDR3 is TGTGCCAGTAGTATCGTCCGGGGGCCTCGGGGCTACACCTTC. Encoded protein: CASSIVRGPRGYTF.

This clonotype has a handful of counts. The CDR3 bases are TGTGCCAGCAGCGAGAGAGTAGGGTATGGCTACACCTTC. It is translated as CASSERVGYGYTF. J is TRBJ1-2 and V is TRBV7-2; D is uncertain. CDR3 length: 13 residues. The V and J ends lost 5 bases and 5 bases respectively, with 12 bases between them. Germline V gene data show CDR1 as SGHTA and CDR2 as FQGNSA.

The genes are TRBV6-1 and TRBJ1-3; D unclear. V lost 8 bases, J lost 0 bases, and 11 bases lay in between. CDR1 and CDR2 from the germline V gene are MNHNS and SASEGT. The CDR3 covers 14 residues. DNA of the CDR3: TGTGCCAGCCGGCGCCGGGCCTCTGGAAACACCATATATTTT. Its protein product is CASRRRASGNTIYF.

The chain recombines TRBV10-3 with TRBJ2-7, with 7 bases lining up with TRBD1. Trimming took 4 bases from V and 6 from J; bases not matched to a gene: 6. Germline-derived CDR1 and CDR2 are ENHRY and SYGVKD. This CDR3 is 13 amino acids long. The CDR3 loop reads CAISVLGGPEQYF. The DNA for the CDR3 is TGTGCCATCAGTGTCCTAGGGGGCCCCGAGCAGTACTTC.

The V call is TRBV12-3 or TRBV12-4, the J call TRBJ1-4; tentative D call: TRBD1 (5 bases). V shed 4 bases and J shed 2 bases, with 8 bases lying between them. The CDR3 is 14 residues long. CDR3 sequence: CASSWGDTNEKLFF. The CDR3 nucleotides are TGTGCCAGCAGTTGGGGGGATACTAATGAAAAACTGTTTTTT.

This clonotype showed up many times. The V call is TRBV24-1, the J call TRBJ2-1, with 8 nucleotides matching TRBD2. The germline gives CDR1 KGHDR, CDR2 SFDVKD. This CDR3 contains 15 residues. After removal of 9 bases from V and 6 bases from J, the junction contained 12 bases not matched to a gene. CDR3 coding DNA: TGTGCCACCGAGATGGGGGCGGGGGGCCCCAATGAGCAGTTCTTC. Its translation: CATEMGAGGPNEQFF.

This clonotype was seen at least ten times. The CDR3 reads CASSLALGGRDGYGYTF. The CDR3 region has the DNA TGTGCCAGCAGTTTAGCCCTAGGAGGGAGGGATGGGTATGGCTACACCTTC. The chain uses TRBV12-3 or TRBV12-4 and TRBJ1-2, with D unresolved. CDR3 length: 17 residues. Trimming removed 0 bases at V and 5 bases at J, with 19 bases between.